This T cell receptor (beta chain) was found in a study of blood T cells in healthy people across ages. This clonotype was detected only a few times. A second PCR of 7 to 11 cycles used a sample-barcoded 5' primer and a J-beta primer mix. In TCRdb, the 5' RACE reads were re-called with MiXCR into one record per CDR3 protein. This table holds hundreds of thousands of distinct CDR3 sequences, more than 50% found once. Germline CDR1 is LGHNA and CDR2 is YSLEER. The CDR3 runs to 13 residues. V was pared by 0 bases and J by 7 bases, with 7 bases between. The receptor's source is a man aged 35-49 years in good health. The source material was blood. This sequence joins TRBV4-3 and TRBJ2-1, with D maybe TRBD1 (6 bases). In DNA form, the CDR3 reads TGCGCCAGCAGCCAAGAAGGGGGAAATGAGCAGTTCTTC. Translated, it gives CASSQEGGNEQFF.